The source of this T cell receptor (beta chain) is a study of radiotherapy plus CTLA-4 blockade in lung cancer. Study findings and constraints: Subsequent to radiotherapy plus ipilimumab, tumor-derived TCR clones underwent expansion in blood. Early blood T cell clone changes and increased post-radiation serum interferon-beta were reportedly the strongest response predictors.

Comments on this clone: Its cognate antigen is unknown.

Trimming removed 9 bases from V and 2 bases from J; junction bases left unmatched: 6. The CDR3 is 16 amino acids. Germline CDR1 is SGDLS and CDR2 is YYNGEE. The method was immunoSEQ multiplex PCR; TCRdb's version includes in-frame clones alone and lacks a portion of them. The data contain some 90,000 clones, about four fifths of them singletons. Here the sequenced sample was peripheral blood, taken from a patient treated with radiotherapy plus ipilimumab. This sequence joins TRBV9 and TRBJ2-6; the match to TRBD1 covers 12 bases. The sequence was collected from a human donor with non-small cell lung cancer who had stable disease on radiotherapy plus ipilimumab. DNA of the CDR3: TGTGCCACCTTCCGGGACAGGGGGCCTGGGGCCAACGTCCTGACTTTC. Its translation is CATFRDRGPGANVLTF.